The rows below give T cell receptor beta chains drawn from one sample of a study of T cell changes during pregnancy in multiple sclerosis. This table comes from immunoSEQ multiplex PCR, and its TCRdb copy is limited to in-frame clones, with some not included. Of approximately 44,000 clones listed, 85% to 95% are singletons. This specimen consisted of CD8+ T cells from peripheral blood mononuclear cells, obtained in the third trimester of pregnancy. The receptors originated from a female donor with multiple sclerosis, enrolled in a pregnancy study. The CDR3 runs from the conserved cysteine through the conserved F or W. Each record gives: V gene, J gene, CDR3 protein.

V: TRBV7-2; J: TRBJ1-1; CDR3: CASSPPLEFIDTEAFF
V: TRBV10-2; J: TRBJ2-5; CDR3: CASSQTPETQYF
V: TRBV27; J: TRBJ1-1; CDR3: CASSLMARTSAFF
V: TRBV7-9; J: TRBJ2-1; CDR3: CASSLSPIQGYNEQFF
V: TRBV4-3; J: TRBJ2-1; CDR3: CASSQDPSGGVNEQFF
V: TRBV2; J: TRBJ1-4; CDR3: CASRGAGQGTNEKLFF
V: TRBV30; J: TRBJ1-1; CDR3: CAWSVLDGTEAFF
V: TRBV28; J: TRBJ2-7; CDR3: CASSFGRTYEQYF
V: TRBV6-4; J: TRBJ2-2; CDR3: CASSPGQDTGELFF
V: TRBV4-3; J: TRBJ1-4; CDR3: CASSQDRTLSGTGDEKLFF
V: TRBV2; J: TRBJ1-4; CDR3: CASSEVAGDRLLEKLFF
V: TRBV13; J: TRBJ2-1; CDR3: CASSYRQGAYNEQFF
V: TRBV6-5; J: TRBJ1-4; CDR3: CASSYRGNNEKLFF
V: TRBV15; J: TRBJ2-1; CDR3: CATSFSGTSGSDEQFF
V: TRBV19; J: TRBJ1-5; CDR3: CASRDNSNQPQHF
V: TRBV5-6; J: TRBJ2-5; CDR3: CASSGYRGSVLETQYF
V: TRBV19; J: TRBJ2-2; CDR3: CASNLAGYTGELFF
V: TRBV27; J: TRBJ2-5; CDR3: CASRPGQGGRETQYF
V: TRBV28; J: TRBJ2-5; CDR3: CASSLPEETQYF
V: TRBV7-2; J: TRBJ2-1; CDR3: CASSQSALNEQFF
V: TRBV30; J: TRBJ1-1; CDR3: CAWSVGVNTEAFF
V: TRBV7-2; J: TRBJ1-1; CDR3: CASSHNPTGWMRTEAFF
V: TRBV7-8; J: TRBJ2-2; CDR3: CASSLVLPGGPSNTGELFF
V: TRBV4-1; J: TRBJ1-1; CDR3: CASSYDTGTLMNTEAFF
V: TRBV2; J: TRBJ1-5; CDR3: CASRDRDIGQPQHF
V: TRBV5-4; J: TRBJ1-3; CDR3: CASSPGFAGNTIYF
V: TRBV23-1; J: TRBJ1-1; CDR3: CASSQSPQGRVRNTEAFF
V: TRBV6-4; J: TRBJ2-3; CDR3: CASSGTGDTDTQYF
V: TRBV27; J: TRBJ2-1; CDR3: CASSLSPAEIYNEQFF
V: TRBV11-2; J: TRBJ2-1; CDR3: CASSTLQGGFPYNEQFF
V: TRBV18; J: TRBJ1-3; CDR3: CASSPLRQGAPGNTIYF
V: TRBV7-9; J: TRBJ2-1; CDR3: CASSPKGRRAPYNEQFF
V: TRBV28; J: TRBJ2-3; CDR3: CASQTSGIGDTQYF
V: TRBV7-3; J: TRBJ1-5; CDR3: CASSLTTGPNQPQHF
V: TRBV5-1; J: TRBJ2-7; CDR3: CASSGGTAYEQYF
V: TRBV5-4; J: TRBJ2-3; CDR3: CASSLATGGNTDTQYF
V: TRBV5-4; J: TRBJ2-7; CDR3: CASSLGYYEQYF
V: TRBV7-3; J: TRBJ2-3; CDR3: CASSLSRGGLTDTQYF
V: TRBV7-9; J: TRBJ2-2; CDR3: CASSSRLVPGELFF
V: TRBV2; J: TRBJ2-7; CDR3: CASSEGQSTLGVQYF
V: TRBV19; J: TRBJ2-1; CDR3: CASSIVSADYNEQFF
V: TRBV19; J: TRBJ1-5; CDR3: CAIGDGDNQPQHF
V: TRBV15; J: TRBJ2-1; CDR3: CATSRIQGVEQFF
V: TRBV4-3; J: TRBJ2-2; CDR3: CASSQDPGNTGELFF
V: TRBV29-1; J: TRBJ1-2; CDR3: CSVEDGRVVGYGYTF
V: TRBV28; J: TRBJ1-3; CDR3: CASSLGDRSHTIYF
V: TRBV27; J: TRBJ2-7; CDR3: CASSLDSSYEQYF
V: TRBV6-6; J: TRBJ2-1; CDR3: CASRPGQGFNEQFF
V: TRBV4-1; J: TRBJ1-1; CDR3: CASTRAGQNTEAFF
V: TRBV29-1; J: TRBJ2-7; CDR3: CSVEQGADEQYF
V: TRBV19; J: TRBJ1-4; CDR3: CASSIDSGSEKLFF
V: TRBV27; J: TRBJ2-1; CDR3: CASSLGASNEQFF
V: TRBV4-3; J: TRBJ2-7; CDR3: CASSLGTSGGLTYEQYF